These 3 T cell receptor beta chains originate from one sample sequenced in a study of blood T cell repertoires in COVID-19. Assay used: immunoSEQ multiplex PCR; TCRdb lists only in-frame clones, some missing. Here the sample spans more than 200,000 clones, 70% to 85% being singletons. Sequencing was done on a sample of peripheral blood. These receptors came from a man aged 80 or over with acute or convalescent COVID-19.

The chain is built from TRBV6-5 and TRBJ1-6; D is perhaps TRBD1 (5 bases). The CDR3 covers 15 residues. Per the germline V gene, CDR1 is MNHEY and CDR2 is SVGAGI. V lost 2 bases and J 7 bases, leaving 12 bases between the germline ends. The CDR3 sequence is CASSYAGRQNSPLHF. CDR3 in DNA: TGTGCCAGCAGTTACGCGGGACGGCAGAATTCACCCCTCCACTTT.

This clone showed up just a few times. J is TRBJ2-1 and V is TRBV7-6; possibly TRBD1 for D (5 bases). Trimming left V 4 bases short and J 4 bases short, with 11 bases between. The germline V gene encodes CDR1 SGHVS and CDR2 FNYEAQ. The CDR3 extends over 14 amino acids. The CDR3, as DNA: TGTGCCAGCAGCTCCGCGACAGTTTACAATGAGCAGTTCTTC. Translated, it gives CASSSATVYNEQFF.

This chain uses TRBV28 with TRBJ1-2, with D perhaps matching TRBD1 (6 bases). Germline V gene data show CDR1 as MDHEN and CDR2 as SYDVKM. Trimming removed 3 bases at V and 4 bases at J, with 12 bases between. The CDR3 totals 14 residues. This CDR3 reads CASSLGGASYGYTF. The CDR3 nucleotides are TGTGCCAGCAGTTTGGGGGGGGCAAGCTATGGCTACACCTTC.